This T cell receptor (beta chain) was captured in a study of CD8+CD57+ T cells in acquired aplastic anemia. Germline values: CDR1 SGDLS, CDR2 YYNGEE. Trimming stripped 0 bases from V and 5 bases from J, with 11 bases between. This CDR3 contains 14 residues. Flow cytometry had shown expanded CD8+CD57+ cells in the patients chosen for sequencing. Acquired aplastic anemia of severe grade affected all patients. Whole-study findings and limits: Any difference that existed in CD8+ Simpson's diversity between patients and controls was not significant. The study identified about 30 CD8+ CDR3 sequences shared by patients and controls.

Genomic DNA, serving as template, underwent TCR beta VDJ and CDR3 profiling. TCRdb re-called the reads with MiXCR, one entry per CDR3 protein. The sample shows about 180,000 distinct CDR3 sequences, 45% to 55% of them seen only once. There are many counts of this clonotype. Antigen unknown. The sequencing input was sorted CD4+, CD8+, or CD8+CD57+ T cells (not recorded which) from PBMCs. The clonotype was recovered from a human donor with aplastic anemia. The V and J genes are TRBV9 and TRBJ1-1; D might be TRBD1 (5 bases). CDR3 bases: TGTGCCAGCAGCGTAGCAGGACACGGGACTGAAGCTTTCTTT. Its translation: CASSVAGHGTEAFF. Using reference TRBV9 and TRBJ1-1 for the parts outside the CDR3, the full variable domain is DSGVTQTPKHLITATGQRVTLRCSPRSGDLSVYWYQQSLDQGLQFLIQYYNGEERAKGNILERFSAQQFPDLHSELNLSSLELGDSALYFCASSVAGHGTEAFFGQGTRLTVV.